This record looks at one T cell receptor (beta chain) sequence and its context. The data were taken from a study of blood T cell repertoires in COVID-19. Study background: Spain, Italy and the United States supplied samples that represented acute and convalescent COVID-19.

Only in-frame clones appear in the TCRdb table, and some are missing; sequencing was by immunoSEQ multiplex PCR. The sample carries 15,000 to 20,000 clones, around 82% recorded once. Germline CDR1 reads SGHTS; CDR2 reads YDEGEE. V shed 2 bases, J shed 5 bases, and the junction held 5 bases outside the gene matches. CDR3 length: 15 residues. Material for sequencing was peripheral blood. This chain uses TRBV5-8 with TRBJ1-1; 11 nucleotides align to TRBD1. The source is a man aged 35-49 years with active or convalescent COVID-19. The CDR3 DNA reads TGTGCCAGCAGCTTAGGGACAGGGGGTTGGACTGAAGCTTTCTTT. This sequence encodes CASSLGTGGWTEAFF. Variable domain in full (rest from reference TRBV5-8 and TRBJ1-1): EAGVTQSPTHLIKTRGQQATLRCSPISGHTSVYWYQQALGLGLQFLLWYDEGEERNRGNFPPRFSGRQFPNYSSELNVNALELEDSALYLCASSLGTGGWTEAFFGQGTRLTVV.